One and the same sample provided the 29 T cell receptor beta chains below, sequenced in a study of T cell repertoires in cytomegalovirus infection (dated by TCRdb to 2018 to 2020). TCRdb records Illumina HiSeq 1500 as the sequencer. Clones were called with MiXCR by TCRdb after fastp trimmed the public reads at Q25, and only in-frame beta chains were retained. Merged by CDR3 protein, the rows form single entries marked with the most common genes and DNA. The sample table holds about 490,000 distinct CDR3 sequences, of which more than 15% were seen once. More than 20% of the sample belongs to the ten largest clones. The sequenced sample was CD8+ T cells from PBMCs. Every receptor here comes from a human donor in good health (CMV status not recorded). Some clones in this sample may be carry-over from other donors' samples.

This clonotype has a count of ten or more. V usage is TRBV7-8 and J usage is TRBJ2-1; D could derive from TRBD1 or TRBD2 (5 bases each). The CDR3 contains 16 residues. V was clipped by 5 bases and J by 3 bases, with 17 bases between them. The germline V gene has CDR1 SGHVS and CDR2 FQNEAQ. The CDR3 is CASSGRQRVNYNEQFF. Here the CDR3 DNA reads TGTGCCAGCAGCGGCCGACAGAGGGTCAACTACAATGAGCAGTTCTTC.

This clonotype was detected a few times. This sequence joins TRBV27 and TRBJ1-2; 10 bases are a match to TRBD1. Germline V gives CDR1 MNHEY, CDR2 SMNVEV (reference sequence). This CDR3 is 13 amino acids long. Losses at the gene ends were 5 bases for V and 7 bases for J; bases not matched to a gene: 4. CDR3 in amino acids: CASSDRGPGGYTF. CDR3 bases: TGTGCCAGCAGTGACAGGGGGCCTGGTGGCTACACCTTC.

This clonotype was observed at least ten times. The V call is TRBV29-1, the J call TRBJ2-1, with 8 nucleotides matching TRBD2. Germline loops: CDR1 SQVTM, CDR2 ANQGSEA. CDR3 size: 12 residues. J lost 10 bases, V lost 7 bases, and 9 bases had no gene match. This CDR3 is CSAGTSRTEQFF. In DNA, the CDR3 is TGCAGCGCCGGGACTAGTCGGACGGAGCAGTTCTTC.

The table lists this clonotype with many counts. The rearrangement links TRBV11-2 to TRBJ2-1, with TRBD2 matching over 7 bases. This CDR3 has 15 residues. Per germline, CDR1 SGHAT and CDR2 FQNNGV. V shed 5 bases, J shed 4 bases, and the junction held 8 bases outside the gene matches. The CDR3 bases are TGTGCCAGCAGCCCACCGGGGCGGGGGTACAATGAGCAGTTCTTC. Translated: CASSPPGRGYNEQFF.

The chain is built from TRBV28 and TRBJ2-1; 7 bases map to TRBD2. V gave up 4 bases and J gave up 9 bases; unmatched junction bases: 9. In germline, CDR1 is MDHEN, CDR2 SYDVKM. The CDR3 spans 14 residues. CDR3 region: CASSSPSGPLEQFF. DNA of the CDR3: TGTGCCAGCAGTTCCCCTAGCGGCCCGCTTGAGCAGTTCTTC. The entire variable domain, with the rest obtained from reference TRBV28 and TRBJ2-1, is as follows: DVKVTQSSRYLVKRTGEKVFLECVQDMDHENMFWYRQDPGLGLRLIYFSYDVKMKEKGDIPEGYSVSREKKERFSLILESASTNQTSMYLCASSSPSGPLEQFFGPGTRLTVL.

This CDR3 is CSVEKVGGPDNEQFF. The CDR3 nucleotides are TGCAGCGTTGAAAAGGTGGGAGGGCCTGACAATGAGCAGTTCTTC. The V and J genes are TRBV29-1 and TRBJ2-1; 7 bases map to TRBD2. The CDR3 is 15 residues long. Germline loops: CDR1 SQVTM, CDR2 ANQGSEA. Trimming at V came to 2 bases and at J to 5 bases, leaving 9 bases not matched to a gene.

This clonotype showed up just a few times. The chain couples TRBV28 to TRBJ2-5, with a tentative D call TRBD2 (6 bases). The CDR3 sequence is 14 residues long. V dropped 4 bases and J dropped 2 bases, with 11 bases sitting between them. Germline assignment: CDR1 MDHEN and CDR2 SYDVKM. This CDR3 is CASSWREPQETQYF. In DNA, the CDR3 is TGTGCCAGCAGTTGGCGGGAACCTCAAGAGACCCAGTACTTC.

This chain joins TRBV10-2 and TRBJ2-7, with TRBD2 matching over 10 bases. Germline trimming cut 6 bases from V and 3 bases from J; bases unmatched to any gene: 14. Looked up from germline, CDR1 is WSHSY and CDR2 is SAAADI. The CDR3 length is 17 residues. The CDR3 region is CASSSTIQREGDYEQYF. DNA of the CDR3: TGCGCCAGCAGCTCGACGATCCAGCGGGAGGGCGACTACGAGCAGTACTTC.

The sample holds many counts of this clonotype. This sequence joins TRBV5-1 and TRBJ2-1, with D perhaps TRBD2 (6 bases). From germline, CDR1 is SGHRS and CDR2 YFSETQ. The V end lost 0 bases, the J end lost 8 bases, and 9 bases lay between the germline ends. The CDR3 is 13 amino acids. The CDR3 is CASSLGWGDEQFF. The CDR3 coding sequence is TGCGCCAGCAGCTTGGGCTGGGGGGATGAGCAGTTCTTC.

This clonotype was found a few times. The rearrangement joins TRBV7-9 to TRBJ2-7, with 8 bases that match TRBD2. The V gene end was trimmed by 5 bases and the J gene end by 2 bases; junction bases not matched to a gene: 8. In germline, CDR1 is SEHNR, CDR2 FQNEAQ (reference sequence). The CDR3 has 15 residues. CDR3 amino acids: CASSQLAVIPYEQYF. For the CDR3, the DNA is TGTGCCAGCAGCCAACTAGCGGTTATACCCTACGAGCAGTACTTC.

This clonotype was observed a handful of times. CDR3 nucleotide sequence: TGCAGTGCTAGAGAGCAGGGGGGTTCAACTGAAGCTTTCTTT. Amino acid sequence: CSAREQGGSTEAFF. V and J are TRBV20-1 and TRBJ1-1; 7 nucleotides align to TRBD1. This CDR3 has 14 amino acids. CDR1 is DFQATT, CDR2 SNEGSKA, per germline (reference sequence). V shed 0 bases and J 5 bases; nucleotides not matched to a gene: 6.

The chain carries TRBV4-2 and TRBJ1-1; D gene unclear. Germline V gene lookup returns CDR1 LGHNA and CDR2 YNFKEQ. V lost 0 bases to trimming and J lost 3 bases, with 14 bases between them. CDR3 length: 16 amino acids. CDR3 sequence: CASSQEGIGKDTEAFF. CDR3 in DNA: TGTGCCAGCAGCCAAGAAGGAATCGGGAAAGACACTGAAGCTTTCTTT.

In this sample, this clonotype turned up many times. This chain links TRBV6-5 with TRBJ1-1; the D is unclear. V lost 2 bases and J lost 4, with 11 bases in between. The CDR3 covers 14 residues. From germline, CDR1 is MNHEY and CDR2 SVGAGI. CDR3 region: CASSYEEVATEAFF. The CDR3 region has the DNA TGTGCCAGCAGTTACGAGGAGGTGGCCACTGAAGCTTTCTTT.

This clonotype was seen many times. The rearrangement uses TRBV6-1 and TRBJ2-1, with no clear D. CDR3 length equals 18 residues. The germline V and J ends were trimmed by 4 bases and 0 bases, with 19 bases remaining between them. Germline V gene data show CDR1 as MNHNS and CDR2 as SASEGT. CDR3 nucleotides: TGTGCCAGCAGTGCCCAACCCTCAGGAGTGAGCTCCTACAATGAGCAGTTCTTC. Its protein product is CASSAQPSGVSSYNEQFF.

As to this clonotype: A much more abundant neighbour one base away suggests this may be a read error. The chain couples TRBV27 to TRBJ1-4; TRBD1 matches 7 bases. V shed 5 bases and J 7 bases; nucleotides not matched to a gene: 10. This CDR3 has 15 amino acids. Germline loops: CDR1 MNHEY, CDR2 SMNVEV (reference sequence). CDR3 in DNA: TGTGCCAGCAGTCATCAACAGGGGTTCAGTGAAAAACTGTTTTTT. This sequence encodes CASSHQQGFSEKLFF.

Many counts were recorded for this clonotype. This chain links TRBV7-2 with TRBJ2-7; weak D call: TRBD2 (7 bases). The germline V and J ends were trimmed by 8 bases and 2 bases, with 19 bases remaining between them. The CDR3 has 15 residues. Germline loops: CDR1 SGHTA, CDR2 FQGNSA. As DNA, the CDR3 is TGTGCCAGCTCCTCTACAGGGAGGGGGGCCTACGAGCAGTACTTC. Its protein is CASSSTGRGAYEQYF. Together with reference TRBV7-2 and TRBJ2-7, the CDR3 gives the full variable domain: GAGVSQSPSNKVTEKGKDVELRCDPISGHTALYWYRQSLGQGLEFLIYFQGNSAPDKSGLPSDRFSAERTGGSVSTLTIQRTQQEDSAVYLCASSSTGRGAYEQYFGPGTRLTVT.

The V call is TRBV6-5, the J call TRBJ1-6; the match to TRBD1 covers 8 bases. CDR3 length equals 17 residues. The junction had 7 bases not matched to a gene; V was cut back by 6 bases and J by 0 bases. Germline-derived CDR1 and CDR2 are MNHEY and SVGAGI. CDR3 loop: CASSATGGDSYNSPLHF. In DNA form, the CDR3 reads TGTGCCAGCAGCGCCACAGGGGGTGACTCCTATAATTCACCCCTCCACTTT.

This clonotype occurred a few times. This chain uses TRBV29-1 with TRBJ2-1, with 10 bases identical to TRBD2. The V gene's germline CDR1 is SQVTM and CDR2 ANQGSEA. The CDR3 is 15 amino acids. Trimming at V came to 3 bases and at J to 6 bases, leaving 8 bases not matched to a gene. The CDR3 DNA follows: TGCAGCGTTGATAATGGACTAGCGGTTATCAATGAGCAGTTCTTC. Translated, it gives CSVDNGLAVINEQFF.

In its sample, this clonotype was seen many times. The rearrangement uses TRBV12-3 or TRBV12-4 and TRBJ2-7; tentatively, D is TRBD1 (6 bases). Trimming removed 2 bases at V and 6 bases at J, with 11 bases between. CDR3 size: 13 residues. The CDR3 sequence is CASSLTGLGEQYF. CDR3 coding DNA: TGTGCCAGCAGTTTAACAGGGCTAGGCGAGCAGTACTTC.

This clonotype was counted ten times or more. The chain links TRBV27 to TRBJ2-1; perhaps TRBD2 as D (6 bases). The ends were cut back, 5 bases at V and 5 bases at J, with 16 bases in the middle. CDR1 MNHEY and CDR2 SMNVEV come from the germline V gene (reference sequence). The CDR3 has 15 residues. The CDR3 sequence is CASSQWGVKNNEQFF. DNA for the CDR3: TGTGCCAGCAGTCAGTGGGGGGTAAAGAACAATGAGCAGTTCTTC.

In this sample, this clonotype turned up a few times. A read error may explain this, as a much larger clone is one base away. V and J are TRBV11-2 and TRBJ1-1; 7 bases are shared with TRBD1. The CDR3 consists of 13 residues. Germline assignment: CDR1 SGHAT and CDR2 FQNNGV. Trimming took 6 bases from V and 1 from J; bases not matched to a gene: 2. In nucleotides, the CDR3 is TGTGCCAGCAGGTGGACAGGGAACACTGAAGCTTTCTTT. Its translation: CASRWTGNTEAFF.

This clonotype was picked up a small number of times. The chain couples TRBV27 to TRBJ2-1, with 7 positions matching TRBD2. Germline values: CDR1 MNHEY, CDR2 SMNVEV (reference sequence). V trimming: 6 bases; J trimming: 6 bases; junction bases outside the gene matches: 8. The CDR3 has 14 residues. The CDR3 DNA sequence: TGTGCCAGCAGGGAGGGAGGGCTCATCAATGAGCAGTTCTTC. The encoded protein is CASREGGLINEQFF.

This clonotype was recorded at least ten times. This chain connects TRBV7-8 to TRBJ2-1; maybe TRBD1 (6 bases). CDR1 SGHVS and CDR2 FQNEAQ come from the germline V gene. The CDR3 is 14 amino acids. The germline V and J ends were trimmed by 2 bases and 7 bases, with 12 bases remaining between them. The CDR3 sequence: CASSLTQGGNEQFF. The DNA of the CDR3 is TGTGCCAGCAGCTTAACACAGGGTGGTAATGAGCAGTTCTTC.

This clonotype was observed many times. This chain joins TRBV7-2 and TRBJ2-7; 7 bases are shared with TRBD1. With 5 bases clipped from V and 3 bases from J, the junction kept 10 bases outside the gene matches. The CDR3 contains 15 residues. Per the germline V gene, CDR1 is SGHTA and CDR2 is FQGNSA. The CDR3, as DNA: TGTGCCAGCAGCCCTCGGACAGGACCAAACTACGAGCAGTACTTC. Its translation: CASSPRTGPNYEQYF. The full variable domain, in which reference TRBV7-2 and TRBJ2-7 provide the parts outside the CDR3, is GAGVSQSPSNKVTEKGKDVELRCDPISGHTALYWYRQSLGQGLEFLIYFQGNSAPDKSGLPSDRFSAERTGGSVSTLTIQRTQQEDSAVYLCASSPRTGPNYEQYFGPGTRLTVT.

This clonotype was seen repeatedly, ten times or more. The CDR3 region has the DNA TGTGCCAGCAGCGTAGGAACGGGCCCACTCTACGAGCAGTACTTC. Translation: CASSVGTGPLYEQYF. V gene TRBV9 combines with J gene TRBJ2-7; D uncertain. Germline CDR1 SGDLS, CDR2 YYNGEE. The germline V and J ends were trimmed by 0 bases and 3 bases, with 13 bases remaining between them. The CDR3 has 15 amino acids.

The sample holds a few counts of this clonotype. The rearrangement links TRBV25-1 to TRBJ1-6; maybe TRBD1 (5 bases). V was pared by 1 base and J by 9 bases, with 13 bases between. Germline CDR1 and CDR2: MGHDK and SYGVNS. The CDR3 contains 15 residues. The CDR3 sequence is CASSEFQGGSSPLHF. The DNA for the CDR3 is TGTGCCAGCAGTGAATTCCAGGGCGGTTCTTCACCCCTCCACTTT.

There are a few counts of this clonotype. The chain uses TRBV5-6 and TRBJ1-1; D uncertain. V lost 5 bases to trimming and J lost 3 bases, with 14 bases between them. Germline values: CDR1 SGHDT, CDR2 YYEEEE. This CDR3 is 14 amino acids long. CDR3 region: CASRSGRGYTEAFF. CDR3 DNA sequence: TGTGCCAGCAGATCAGGTAGAGGGTACACTGAAGCTTTCTTT.

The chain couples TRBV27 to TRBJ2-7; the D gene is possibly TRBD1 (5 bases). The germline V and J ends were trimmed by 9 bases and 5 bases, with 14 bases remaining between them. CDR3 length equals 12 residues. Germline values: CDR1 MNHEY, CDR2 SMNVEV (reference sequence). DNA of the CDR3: TGTGCCAGTCAGGGCCATGGGGACGAGCAGTACTTC. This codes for CASQGHGDEQYF.

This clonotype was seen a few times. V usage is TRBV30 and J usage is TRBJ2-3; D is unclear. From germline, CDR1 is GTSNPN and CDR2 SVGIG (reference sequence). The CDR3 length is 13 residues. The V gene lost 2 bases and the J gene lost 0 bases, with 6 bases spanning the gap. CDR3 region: CAWSPSSTDTQYF. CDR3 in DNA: TGTGCCTGGAGTCCGTCTAGCACAGATACGCAGTATTTT.